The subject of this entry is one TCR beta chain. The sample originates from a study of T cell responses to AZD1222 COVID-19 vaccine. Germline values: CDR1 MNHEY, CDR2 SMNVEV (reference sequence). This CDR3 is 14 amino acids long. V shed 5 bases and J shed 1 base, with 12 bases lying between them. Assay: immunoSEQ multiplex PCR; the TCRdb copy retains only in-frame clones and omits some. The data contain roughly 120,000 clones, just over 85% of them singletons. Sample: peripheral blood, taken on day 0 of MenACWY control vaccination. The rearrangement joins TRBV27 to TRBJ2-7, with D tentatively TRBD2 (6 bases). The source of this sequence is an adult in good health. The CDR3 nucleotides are TGTGCCAGCAGTCCTCTTAGCGGATCCTACGAGCAGTACTTC. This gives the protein CASSPLSGSYEQYF.